The sequence of this T cell receptor beta chain was determined in a study of cytomegalovirus exposure and HLA in healthy donors. Study results and limitations: Clonal expansion, a later analysis showed, was greater in HLA-associated TCR beta chains than in equally common others. Associated with cytomegalovirus, according to the listing, were some 180 TCR beta chains.

In the PCR, 60 Vbeta and 13 Jbeta primers were used. Libraries were prepared by immunoSEQ multiplex PCR; TCRdb keeps only in-frame clonotypes and omits some of them. Found here are approximately 150,000 clones, over 60% of them singletons; the top ten hold 0.55% to 0.8%. The germline CDR1 and CDR2 sequences are MNHNY and SVGAGI (reference sequence). V gave up 0 bases and J gave up 4 bases, with 12 bases separating them. The CDR3 spans 15 residues. Of note for this clone: Its antigen remains unidentified.

This receptor was obtained from a male donor in good health and CMV-seronegative. This chain connects TRBV6-6 to TRBJ1-1; maybe TRBD1 (6 bases). Specimen: PBMCs. The CDR3 here is CASSYSRTGSTEAFF. Here the CDR3 DNA reads TGTGCCAGCAGTTACTCGAGAACAGGGAGCACTGAAGCTTTCTTT.